The 16 T cell receptor beta chains below were found in one sample sequenced in a study of blood T cell repertoires in COVID-19. The protocol was immunoSEQ multiplex PCR, while the TCRdb copy is restricted to in-frame clones and leaves out a portion. The sample lists approximately 300,000 clones, 85% occurring once. The sequencing sample was made of PBMCs or T cells enriched from blood (not recorded which). The source is a young woman who had been exposed to COVID-19.

The chain carries TRBV6-4 and TRBJ2-3; 9 nucleotides line up with TRBD2. The J segment lost 2 bases and the V segment lost 4 bases, leaving 10 bases of the junction unmatched. This CDR3 has 17 amino acids. Germline V gene data show CDR1 as MRHNA and CDR2 as SNTAGT. The CDR3 DNA reads as TGTGCCAGCAGTGCGGTAGCGGGGGCCGGCCACACAGATACGCAGTATTTT. It encodes CASSAVAGAGHTDTQYF.

The chain is built from TRBV19 and TRBJ2-7, with 7 bases that match TRBD1. The ends lost 7 bases at V and 2 bases at J; junction bases unmatched: 8. The CDR3 runs 14 residues. The germline V gene has CDR1 LNHDA and CDR2 SQIVND (reference sequence). CDR3 sequence: CASITGTVTYEQYF. CDR3 sequence (DNA): TGTGCCAGTATCACCGGGACAGTAACCTACGAGCAGTACTTC.

The chain is built from TRBV6-4 and TRBJ2-1; 10 bases align to TRBD2. Trimming at V came to 6 bases and at J to 13 bases, leaving 15 bases not matched to a gene. Germline CDR1 MRHNA, CDR2 SNTAGT. The CDR3 spans 15 residues. The CDR3 DNA sequence: TGTGCCAGCAGCCCTCAAGCGGGGGGGCGAGGTTTTCAGTTCTTC. Encoded protein: CASSPQAGGRGFQFF.

The chain links TRBV27 to TRBJ1-2; D is uncertain. V was clipped by 2 bases and J by 2 bases, with 6 bases between them. CDR1 is MNHEY and CDR2 is SMNVEV in the germline V gene (reference sequence). This CDR3 spans 13 amino acids. The DNA of the CDR3 is TGTGCCAGCAGTTTACGGGGAAACTATGGCTACACCTTC. It yields the protein CASSLRGNYGYTF.

This clone has a count of ten or more. The chain combines TRBV7-9 with TRBJ1-5; 7 nucleotides align to TRBD1. Per germline, CDR1 SEHNR and CDR2 FQNEAQ (reference sequence). Trimming removed 5 bases from V and 3 bases from J; junction bases left unmatched: 10. This CDR3 spans 16 amino acids. CDR3 in DNA: TGTGCCAGCAGCGAGTCAAGACAGGGCCTCAATCAGCCCCAGCATTTT. Its translation: CASSESRQGLNQPQHF.

As regards this clone: Other nucleotide sequences in the sample specify the same CDR3. The chain links TRBV20-1 to TRBJ1-2, with D tentatively TRBD1 (5 bases). The CDR3 covers 11 residues. Germline V lookup: CDR1 DFQATT, CDR2 SNEGSKA (reference sequence). The V end lost 4 bases, the J end lost 2 bases, and 5 bases lay between the germline ends. CDR3 sequence (DNA): TGCAGTGCTACAGGGAACTATGGCTACACCTTC. This codes for CSATGNYGYTF.

The table lists this clone with a count of one. V usage is TRBV3-1 (or the pseudogene TRBV3-2) and J usage is TRBJ2-7; TRBD2 is a possible D gene (5 bases). Trimming removed 0 bases at V and 3 bases at J, with 9 bases between. Germline V gives CDR1 LGHDT, CDR2 YNNKEL (reference sequence). This CDR3 spans 14 amino acids. The CDR3 DNA reads as TGTGCCAGCAGCCAAGAACTAGGGTTCTACGAGCAGTACTTC. It encodes CASSQELGFYEQYF.

The rearrangement joins TRBV12-5 to TRBJ1-5; 8 nucleotides match TRBD1. The CDR3 length is 13 residues. The germline gives CDR1 LGHNT, CDR2 FRNRAP. The V gene end was trimmed by 4 bases and the J gene end by 7 bases; junction bases not matched to a gene: 3. The CDR3 region has the DNA TGTGCTAGTGGTTCACAGGGGGTGCAGCCCCAGCATTTT. This gives the protein CASGSQGVQPQHF.

CDR3 sequence: CASSDTSGGFSGNTGELFF. The CDR3 nucleotides read TGCGCCAGCAGCGATACTAGCGGGGGGTTTAGCGGTAACACCGGGGAGCTGTTTTTT. The chain links TRBV5-1 to TRBJ2-2; 12 bases fit TRBD2. With V trimmed by 4 bases and J by 2 bases, 12 bases remained unmatched. The CDR3 sequence is 19 residues long. Germline-derived CDR1 and CDR2 are SGHRS and YFSETQ.

The chain carries TRBV18 and TRBJ1-3; 12 bases agree with TRBD1. V shed 6 bases and J 2 bases; nucleotides not matched to a gene: 14. Germline V CDR1 and CDR2: KGHSH, LQKENI. There are 19 residues in the CDR3. The CDR3 spells CASSRPGTGGAWTGNTIYF. Here the CDR3 DNA reads TGTGCCAGCTCCCGACCGGGGACAGGGGGCGCCTGGACTGGAAACACCATATATTTT.

The rearrangement links TRBV30 to TRBJ1-2; 10 bases are shared with TRBD1. Germline-derived CDR1 and CDR2 are GTSNPN and SVGIG (reference sequence). There are 13 residues in the CDR3. Trimming took 8 bases from V and 5 from J; bases not matched to a gene: 8. This CDR3 is CARWDRGLYGYTF. In nucleotides, the CDR3 is TGTGCCCGGTGGGACAGGGGTCTTTATGGCTACACCTTC.

The chain couples TRBV4-2 to TRBJ2-2; 11 positions match TRBD2. Per germline, CDR1 LGHNA and CDR2 YNFKEQ. V shed 0 bases, J shed 7 bases, and the junction held 10 bases outside the gene matches. CDR3 size: 18 residues. The CDR3: CASSQDTSGGALGGELFF. The CDR3 DNA sequence: TGTGCCAGCAGCCAAGACACTAGCGGGGGAGCTTTAGGCGGGGAGCTGTTTTTT.

The chain has TRBV6-1 and TRBJ1-2, with unresolved D. V shed 6 bases and J shed 6 bases, with 8 bases lying between them. This CDR3 is built from 11 residues. The germline CDR1 and CDR2 sequences are MNHNS and SASEGT. In DNA form, the CDR3 reads TGTGCCAGCAGCCCCAGAAATGGCTACACCTTC. Translation: CASSPRNGYTF.

The chain combines TRBV27 with TRBJ1-1; 7 nucleotides agree with TRBD1. In germline, CDR1 is MNHEY, CDR2 SMNVEV (reference sequence). V shed 1 base and J 1 base; nucleotides not matched to a gene: 6. The CDR3 covers 16 residues. CDR3 amino acids: CASSLFRGGGNTEAFF. CDR3 nucleotides: TGTGCCAGCAGTTTATTTCGAGGGGGCGGGAACACTGAAGCTTTCTTT.

This clone was recorded a few times. The chain recombines TRBV19 with TRBJ2-1; 7 bases are a match to TRBD1. CDR1 is LNHDA and CDR2 is SQIVND in the germline V gene (reference sequence). The CDR3 is 14 residues long. V shed 5 bases and J 3 bases; nucleotides not matched to a gene: 4. CDR3 amino acids: CASSARQGYNEQFF. CDR3 nucleotide sequence: TGTGCCAGTAGTGCCAGACAGGGCTACAATGAGCAGTTCTTC.

The V call is TRBV19, the J call TRBJ2-7; D is unclear. In germline, CDR1 is LNHDA, CDR2 SQIVND (reference sequence). The CDR3 spans 13 residues. Trimming cost V 5 bases and J 5 bases, with 13 bases left between them. The CDR3 nucleotides read TGTGCCAGTAGTCGTAGCAGTTATGACGAGCAGTACTTC. It codes for CASSRSSYDEQYF.